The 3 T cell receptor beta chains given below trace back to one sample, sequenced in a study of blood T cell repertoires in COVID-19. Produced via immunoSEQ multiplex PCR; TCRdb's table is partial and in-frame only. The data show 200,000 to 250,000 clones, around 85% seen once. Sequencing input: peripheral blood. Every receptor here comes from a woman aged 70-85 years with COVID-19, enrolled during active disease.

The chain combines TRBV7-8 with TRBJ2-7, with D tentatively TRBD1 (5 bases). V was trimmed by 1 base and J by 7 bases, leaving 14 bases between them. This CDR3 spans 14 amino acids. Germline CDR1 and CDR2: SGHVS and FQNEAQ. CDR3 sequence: CASSLDPGLGEQYF. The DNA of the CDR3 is TGTGCCAGCAGCTTAGACCCAGGGCTCGGGGAGCAGTACTTC.

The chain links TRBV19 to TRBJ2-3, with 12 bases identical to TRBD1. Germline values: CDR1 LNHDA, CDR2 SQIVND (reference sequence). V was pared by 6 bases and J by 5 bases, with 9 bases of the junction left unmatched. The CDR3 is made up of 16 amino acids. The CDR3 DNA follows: TGTGCCAGTAGAGGACCGGGGACAGGGGGCAAAGATACGCAGTATTTT. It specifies CASRGPGTGGKDTQYF.

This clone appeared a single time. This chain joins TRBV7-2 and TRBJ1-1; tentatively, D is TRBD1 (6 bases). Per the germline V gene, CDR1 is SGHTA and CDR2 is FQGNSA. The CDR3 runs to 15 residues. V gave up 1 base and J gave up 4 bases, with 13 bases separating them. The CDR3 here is CASSLGRGGGTEAFF. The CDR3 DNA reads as TGTGCCAGCAGCTTAGGACGGGGAGGGGGCACTGAAGCTTTCTTT.